These 19 T cell receptor beta chains originate from one sample sequenced in a study of T-cell reconstitution after alpha-beta-depleted transplantation in children (dated by TCRdb to the mid-2010s). The sample's treatment or condition, from its label and the paper: allogeneic hematopoietic cell transplantation with graft depleted of TCRalphabeta T cells and CD19 B cells. Receptor amplification or capture employed PCR. The sequencing machine was an Illumina HiSeq 2500. TCR libraries were prepared with molecular barcoding, using unique molecular identifiers to normalize TCRbeta repertoire quantification. The raw public reads went through TCRdb reprocessing: fastp at Q25, MiXCR clone calling, in-frame beta chains kept. Identical CDR3 protein sequences are pooled into one entry, listed with their most common genes and DNA. Here the sample has more than 85,000 distinct CDR3 sequences; roughly 7.1% occur a single time. The ten largest clones add up to about 17% of the sample.

This sample comprised PBMCs, obtained before TCRalphabeta/CD19-depleted stem cell transplant. Every receptor here comes from a boy under 10 years old with acute lymphoblastic leukemia, due to receive a stem cell transplant.

This clonotype was detected many times. V is TRBV7-2 and J is TRBJ2-1, with TRBD2 identical over 8 bases. The V gene's germline CDR1 is SGHTA and CDR2 FQGNSA. The CDR3 is 13 residues long. Trimming took 11 bases from V and 0 from J; bases not matched to a gene: 3. The CDR3 region has the DNA TGTGCCTCCAGCGGGGGCTCCTACAATGAGCAGTTCTTC. Protein product: CASSGGSYNEQFF.

This clonotype showed up just a few times. CDR3 loop: CASNSLPAQNGGASYEQYF. The CDR3 DNA reads TGTGCCAGCAACTCCCTGCCAGCCCAAAACGGGGGGGCGTCTTACGAGCAGTACTTC. The chain carries TRBV11-1 and TRBJ2-7; 8 nucleotides match TRBD2. With V trimmed by 7 bases and J by 4 bases, 24 bases remained unmatched. The CDR3 consists of 19 residues. Germline V gives CDR1 SGHAT, CDR2 FQDESV (reference sequence).

In its sample, this clonotype was seen a few times. This rearrangement joins TRBV18 to TRBJ2-7, with 12 positions matching TRBD1. CDR3 length: 15 residues. Trimming cost V 3 bases and J 2 bases; bases outside gene matches: 2. Germline V gives CDR1 KGHSH, CDR2 LQKENI. CDR3 DNA sequence: TGTGCCAGCTCACCCGGGACAGGGGGCACCTACGAGCAGTACTTC. Its translation is CASSPGTGGTYEQYF.

This clonotype was seen a few times. The CDR3 DNA reads as TGTGCCAGCAGCTTCCCAGGAGCGGGGAACCAAGAGACCCAGTACTTC. Translating gives CASSFPGAGNQETQYF. The chain uses TRBV7-9 and TRBJ2-5, with TRBD2 identical over 7 bases. CDR1 is SEHNR, CDR2 FQNEAQ, per germline (reference sequence). Trimming cost V 3 bases and J 0 bases; bases outside gene matches: 7. The CDR3 runs to 16 residues.

This clonotype has ten or more counts. This chain joins TRBV6-1 and TRBJ1-5; D may be TRBD1 (6 bases). The CDR3 is 13 amino acids. V lost 5 bases, J lost 7 bases, and 12 bases lay in between. The germline gives CDR1 MNHNS, CDR2 SASEGT. CDR3 coding DNA: TGTGCCAGCAGTAAGACAGGTATGCAGCCCCAGCATTTT. Amino acid sequence: CASSKTGMQPQHF.

This clonotype was recorded a few times. The CDR3 DNA follows: TGTGCCAGCAGTGAGGGTGGAAAGGCGGGTGAGCAGTACTTC. It yields the protein CASSEGGKAGEQYF. The rearrangement uses TRBV6-1 and TRBJ2-7, with D possibly being TRBD2 (5 bases). CDR1 is MNHNS and CDR2 is SASEGT in the germline V gene. This CDR3 contains 14 residues. V dropped 3 bases and J dropped 7 bases, with 16 bases sitting between them.

The chain uses TRBV4-3 and TRBJ2-4, with 7 bases lining up with TRBD2. Trimming cost V 4 bases and J 0 bases; bases outside gene matches: 6. The CDR3 consists of 16 residues. Germline V gene lookup returns CDR1 LGHNA and CDR2 YSLEER. The CDR3 DNA is TGCGCCAGCAGCCTACCCCCGGGGGGAGCCAAAAACATTCAGTACTTC. Protein sequence: CASSLPPGGAKNIQYF.

This clonotype occurred once. Compared with germline, one end of the junction differs, possibly owing to a read error. The chain uses TRBV20-1 and TRBJ2-1; TRBD2 matches at 8 bases. This CDR3 is 15 amino acids long. CDR1 is DFQATT and CDR2 is SNEGSKA in the germline V gene (reference sequence). The CDR3 spells CCARDLRGVYNEQFF. In DNA form, the CDR3 reads TGCTGTGCTAGAGATCTGCGGGGGGTTTACAATGAGCAGTTCTTC.

Ten or more counts support this clonotype. V gene TRBV11-2 combines with J gene TRBJ2-5; tentatively, D is TRBD2 (6 bases). Germline lookup yields CDR1 SGHAT and CDR2 FQNNGV. The CDR3 is 14 amino acids. Trimming took 5 bases from V and 1 from J, leaving 11 bases between them. The CDR3 loop is CASSLGRGQETQYF. Written as DNA, the CDR3 is TGTGCCAGCAGCCTGGGGCGGGGCCAAGAGACCCAGTACTTC.

This clonotype has at least ten counts. This rearrangement joins TRBV20-1 to TRBJ2-1; D possibly corresponds to TRBD1 (5 bases). V was clipped by 3 bases and J by 10 bases, with 13 bases between them. Germline CDR1 DFQATT, CDR2 SNEGSKA (reference sequence). CDR3 length: 12 amino acids. Here the CDR3 reads CSASRQSREQFF. The CDR3 DNA is TGCAGTGCTAGTAGACAGTCCCGGGAGCAGTTCTTC.

The V call is TRBV20-1, the J call TRBJ2-2; D is perhaps TRBD2 (6 bases). CDR3 length equals 13 residues. The germline V and J ends were trimmed by 6 bases and 2 bases, with 10 bases remaining between them. Germline lookup yields CDR1 DFQATT and CDR2 SNEGSKA (reference sequence). CDR3 protein: CSARDSNTGELFF. DNA for the CDR3: TGCAGTGCAAGGGACTCCAACACCGGGGAGCTGTTTTTT.

There are a few counts of this clonotype. The chain employs TRBV18 and TRBJ2-5; D remains unclear. With 4 bases removed from V and 3 bases from J, the gap between germline ends came to 12 bases. This CDR3 is built from 14 residues. Per the germline V gene, CDR1 is KGHSH and CDR2 is LQKENI. CDR3 amino acids: CASSLLRAEETQYF. CDR3 bases: TGTGCCAGCTCACTCCTAAGGGCCGAAGAGACCCAGTACTTC. The entire variable domain, with the rest obtained from reference TRBV18 and TRBJ2-5, is as follows: NAGVMQNPRHLVRRRGQEARLRCSPMKGHSHVYWYRQLPEEGLKFMVYLQKENIIDESGMPKERFSAEFPKEGPSILRIQQVVRGDSAAYFCASSLLRAEETQYFGPGTRLLVL.

There are many counts of this clonotype. The chain is built from TRBV18 and TRBJ2-5; 10 nucleotides align to TRBD2. After removal of 3 bases from V and 3 bases from J, the junction contained 1 base not matched to a gene. Looked up from germline, CDR1 is KGHSH and CDR2 is LQKENI. CDR3 length: 14 residues. The CDR3 DNA reads TGTGCCAGCTCACCGCTAGCGGGGGAAGAGACCCAGTACTTC. It translates to CASSPLAGEETQYF.

In its sample, this clonotype was seen many times. CDR3 bases: TGTGCCAGCAGTGACAGGTTCTACGAGCAGTACTTC. It encodes CASSDRFYEQYF. This sequence joins TRBV2 and TRBJ2-7; D not resolved. The CDR3 runs 12 residues. Germline CDR1 and CDR2: SNHLY and FYNNEI. V was cut by 3 bases and J by 3 bases, with 6 bases left in between.

The genes are TRBV12-3 or TRBV12-4 and TRBJ2-1; no clear D gene. V was shortened by 6 bases and J by 7 bases, with 10 bases between the two germline ends. The CDR3 length is 12 residues. The CDR3 loop is CASRFEWNEQFF. CDR3 DNA sequence: TGTGCCAGCAGGTTTGAGTGGAATGAGCAGTTCTTC.

The chain uses TRBV13 and TRBJ2-7; D unresolved. Germline CDR1 PRHDT, CDR2 FYEKMQ (reference sequence). The CDR3 length is 14 residues. Deletions cut 3 bases from V and 8 bases from J, with 17 bases between. CDR3 nucleotide sequence: TGTGCCAGCAGCTTCCTAGGGCACGTTGACAAGCAGTACTTC. Translating it yields CASSFLGHVDKQYF.

This clonotype was recorded at least ten times. This rearrangement joins TRBV5-1 to TRBJ1-1; no clear D. CDR3 length: 13 amino acids. Germline lookup yields CDR1 SGHRS and CDR2 YFSETQ. The V end lost 7 bases, the J end lost 5 bases, and 15 bases lay between the germline ends. The CDR3 region has the DNA TGCGCCAGCCAGAGGACCCCCCAAACTGAAGCTTTCTTT. Translating gives CASQRTPQTEAFF.

This clonotype was observed a handful of times. The V gene is TRBV14, the J gene TRBJ2-5; maybe TRBD2 (6 bases). Between the trimmed V and J ends, which lost 4 bases and 5 bases, there was a span of 14 bases. CDR3 size: 14 residues. CDR1 and CDR2 (germline): SGHDN, FVKESK. The CDR3 DNA sequence: TGTGCCAGCAGCCCTCTACTAGCCCGGGAGACCCAGTACTTC. This codes for CASSPLLARETQYF.

There are a few counts of this clonotype. V usage is TRBV6-4 and J usage is TRBJ2-1; 9 bases match TRBD1. The CDR3 is made up of 16 amino acids. With 2 bases clipped from V and 4 bases from J, the junction kept 6 bases outside the gene matches. Germline CDR1 is MRHNA and CDR2 is SNTAGT. In DNA, the CDR3 is TGTGCCAGCAGTGACGGAACAGGGGGCGCTTACAATGAGCAGTTCTTC. It yields the protein CASSDGTGGAYNEQFF.